This T cell receptor (beta chain) was documented in a study of T cells in women clearing cervical HPV infection. Concerning this clone: Its matching antigen is unknown. The CDR3 end lies 3 residues beyond the end of the read and is filled in from the germline J gene.

There are 16 residues in the CDR3. Germline V CDR1 and CDR2: SGHRS, YFSETQ. Assay used: immunoSEQ multiplex PCR; TCRdb lists only in-frame clones, some missing. This sample's table reports around 39,000 clones. Study-wide results and limits: Combining TCR richness with V gene abundances gave approximately 0.8 AUC.

The clonotype originates from a woman aged 18-70 years with a cervical HPV16 infection that either progressed to CIN3+ or cleared (not recorded which). V and J are TRBV5-1 and TRBJ2-3; D may be TRBD2 (7 bases). Sequencing input: blood buffy coat. CDR3 loop: CASSLARGREGETQYF. CDR3 DNA, as far as it was read: TGCGCCAGCAGCTTGGCCAGGGGAAGGGAGGGAGAGACG. The whole variable domain, filled in from reference TRBV5-1 and TRBJ2-3, reads KAGVTQTPRYLIKTRGQQVTLSCSPISGHRSVSWYQQTPGQGLQFLFEYFSETQRNKGNFPGRFSGRQFSNSRSEMNVSTLELGDSALYLCASSLARGREGETQYFGPGTRLTVL.